This is a list of T cell receptor beta chains from one sample in a study of blood T cell repertoires in COVID-19. TCRdb's table, derived via immunoSEQ multiplex PCR, lists solely in-frame clones and lacks some. The sample shows around 200,000 clones, around 85% of them seen only once. The sequenced sample consisted of PBMCs or T cells enriched from blood (not recorded which). These receptors were collected from a man aged 40-50 years who had recovered from COVID-19. Both conserved end residues are part of each CDR3. Each record gives: clone size, J gene, D gene, V gene, CDR3 DNA, CDR3 protein. A D gene is named only where the DNA matches it firmly. Size values are once, few and many counts, or a class for expanded clones, and some rows have none.

>.|TRBJ1-1|.|TRBV12-3/TRBV12-4
TGTGCCAGCAGTCCTCTCGACAGGGAAGCTTTCTTT
CASSPLDREAFF
>.|TRBJ2-1|TRBD1|TRBV11-2
TGTGCCAGCAGCCTCAGCCCGACAGGGGAGCAGTTCTTC
CASSLSPTGEQFF
>.|TRBJ1-1|.|TRBV18
TGTGCCAGCGCCTACACAGGGTTGGAAGCTTTCTTT
CASAYTGLEAFF
>few|TRBJ1-6|TRBD1|TRBV28
TGTGCCAGCAGTCTAGGACAGGGAAAAAGTTCACCCCTCCACTTT
CASSLGQGKSSPLHF
>.|TRBJ1-1|TRBD1|TRBV7-9
TGTGCCAGCAGCATCCCTAGACAGGGAGCCATGAACACTGAAGCTTTCTTT
CASSIPRQGAMNTEAFF
>.|TRBJ1-2|.|TRBV11-2
TGTGCCAGCAGCCGTGCGGGAGTCTATGGCTACACCTTC
CASSRAGVYGYTF
>.|TRBJ1-5|.|TRBV27
TGTGCCAGCAGTCCGACCATAACCCGGGGCAATCAGCCCCAGCATTTT
CASSPTITRGNQPQHF
>.|TRBJ1-4|TRBD1|TRBV28
TGTGCCAGCCGGGACAGCACTAATGAAAAACTGTTTTTT
CASRDSTNEKLFF
>.|TRBJ1-2|TRBD1|TRBV5-1
TGCGCCAGCAGTCCTACAGGGGGGGACTATGGCTACACCTTC
CASSPTGGDYGYTF
>.|TRBJ2-7|.|TRBV19
TGTGCCAGTAGTACCTCGACAGGTACCTACGAGCAGTACTTC
CASSTSTGTYEQYF
>few|TRBJ1-1|.|TRBV5-8
TGTGCCAGCAGCTCGCTTCAGGGCGCTGAAGCTTTCTTT
CASSSLQGAEAFF
>.|TRBJ1-1|.|TRBV30
TGTGCCTGGAGTTCGGGGACTGAAGCTTTCTTT
CAWSSGTEAFF
>once|TRBJ1-6|.|TRBV7-9
TGTGCCAGCAGCTTAGAAACCAGAGGATCACCCCTCCACTTT
CASSLETRGSPLHF
>.|TRBJ2-2|TRBD1|TRBV9
TGTGCCAGCAGCAACGGACAGGGAAGTGGTGCCGGGGAGCTGTTTTTT
CASSNGQGSGAGELFF
>.|TRBJ1-2|TRBD1|TRBV18
TGTGCCAGCTCACCAAAGGAGGGGGCCGGACAGGATGGCTACACCTTC
CASSPKEGAGQDGYTF
>.|TRBJ1-2|.|TRBV5-6
TGTGCCAGCAGCTTTGGGGGGGCGAATGGCTACACCTTC
CASSFGGANGYTF
>.|TRBJ1-4|TRBD1|TRBV30
TGTGCCTGGAGCCGGACAGGCGGCGGCGAAAAACTGTTTTTT
CAWSRTGGGEKLFF
>.|TRBJ1-1|.|TRBV29-1
TGCAGCGTTGAAGTGGGAAGGACTACCACTGAAGCTTTCTTT
CSVEVGRTTTEAFF
>.|TRBJ1-2|TRBD1|TRBV19
TGTGCCAGTAGTATCACAGGGGCTAAAGGGTATGGCTACACCTTC
CASSITGAKGYGYTF
>.|TRBJ1-2|.|TRBV10-3
TGTGCCATCAGTGAGTTTCCGGTATCAGGAGGCTACACCTTC
CAISEFPVSGGYTF
>.|TRBJ1-5|.|TRBV28
TGTGCCAGCAGTTTGGGGGGAAATAGCAATCAGCCCCAGCATTTT
CASSLGGNSNQPQHF
>once|TRBJ1-1|TRBD1|TRBV30
TGTGCCTGGAGTGTAGGGACAGGGACTGAAGCTTTCTTT
CAWSVGTGTEAFF
>.|TRBJ1-6|.|TRBV5-1
TGCGCCAGCAGCTTGGGACGGAGAAGCTCCTATAATTCACCCCTCCACTTT
CASSLGRRSSYNSPLHF
>once|TRBJ1-1|.|TRBV5-6
TGTGCCAGCAGCCCAACGCAGGGGATCAGGAACACTGAAGCTTTCTTT
CASSPTQGIRNTEAFF
>.|TRBJ2-1|TRBD1|TRBV28
TGTGCCAGCAGTTCGCGGACAGGCTCCTACAATGAGCAGTTCTTC
CASSSRTGSYNEQFF
>once|TRBJ1-1|.|TRBV5-1
TGCGCCAGCAGGCAAACAGAGAACACTGAAGCTTTCTTT
CASRQTENTEAFF
>.|TRBJ1-5|.|TRBV14
TGTGCCAGCAGCCATCAAAAGCCCCAGCATTTT
CASSHQKPQHF
>.|TRBJ1-3|TRBD1|TRBV5-1
TGCGCCAGCAGCTTGGGCCCAGGGGGCTCTGGAAACACCATATATTTT
CASSLGPGGSGNTIYF
>.|TRBJ2-3|.|TRBV24-1
TGTGCCACCAGTGATTCGGGGGGCGATGGCCCAGATACGCAGTATTTT
CATSDSGGDGPDTQYF
>few|TRBJ2-2|.|TRBV5-1
TGCGCCAGCAGCCTCGTCAGGGGGGAGCTGTTTTTT
CASSLVRGELFF
>once|TRBJ1-2|TRBD1|TRBV14
TGTGCCAGCAGCCGAAATACAGGGGAACGAGGCTACACCTTC
CASSRNTGERGYTF
>once|TRBJ2-2|TRBD2|TRBV10-2
TGCGCCACCCTACCCATCAGACTAGCGGGTAACACCGGGGAGCTGTTTTTT
CATLPIRLAGNTGELFF
>.|TRBJ2-7|TRBD2|TRBV15
TGTGCCACCAGCAGAGAAGCGGGAGGCCCCATCTACGAGCAGTACTTC
CATSREAGGPIYEQYF
>.|TRBJ1-5|.|TRBV7-8
TGTGCCAGCAGCCAAAACGGGGTGTCCCGGACCCCCAATCAGCCCCAGCATTTT
CASSQNGVSRTPNQPQHF
>once|TRBJ2-5|TRBD2|TRBV10-2
TGCGCCAGCAGTGACCTACTAGCGCCTCAAGAGACCCAGTACTTC
CASSDLLAPQETQYF
>.|TRBJ1-2|.|TRBV6-5
TGTGCCAGCAGAAGTGGGGGCGACTATGGCTACACCTTC
CASRSGGDYGYTF
>.|TRBJ1-2|.|TRBV6-5
TGTGCCAGCAGGCCCAGGGATAACTATGGCTACACCTTC
CASRPRDNYGYTF
>.|TRBJ1-1|TRBD1|TRBV27
TGTGCCAGCCAAAAACAGGGGCTGAACACTGAAGCTTTCTTT
CASQKQGLNTEAFF
>.|TRBJ1-5|.|TRBV11-2
TGTGCCAGCAGCTTAAGACAGACAAATCAGCCCCAGCATTTT
CASSLRQTNQPQHF
>many|TRBJ1-2|TRBD1|TRBV7-2
TGTGCCAGCAGCTGGGGACAGGGCGGCGGCTACACCTTC
CASSWGQGGGYTF
>.|TRBJ2-7|.|TRBV5-1
TGCGCCAGCAGCTTGTCCAGCTACGAGCAGTACTTC
CASSLSSYEQYF
>.|TRBJ2-7|TRBD1|TRBV5-5
TGTGCCAGCAGCCCGGGGACAGGGCTGAGGGAGCAGTACTTC
CASSPGTGLREQYF
>.|TRBJ1-1|.|TRBV11-3
TGTGCCAGCAGCTTAGATCGACAACTGAACACTGAAGCTTTCTTT
CASSLDRQLNTEAFF
>.|TRBJ1-6|TRBD1|TRBV6-5
TGTGCCAGCAGTTACTCGGGACAGCAATCACCCCTCCACTTT
CASSYSGQQSPLHF
>.|TRBJ1-1|.|TRBV5-1
TGCGCCAGCAGCTCAAAGACTGGGAACACTGAAGCTTTCTTT
CASSSKTGNTEAFF
>.|TRBJ1-4|TRBD1|TRBV27
TGTGCCAGCAGTCTATTTCCGATCGGGAGGACAGGGATCGAAAAACTGTTTTTT
CASSLFPIGRTGIEKLFF
>.|TRBJ2-3|.|TRBV6-1
TGTGCCAGCAGTGAAGATCAGGGCCGCACAGATACGCAGTATTTT
CASSEDQGRTDTQYF
>.|TRBJ2-7|TRBD2|TRBV9
TGTGCCAGCAGCGTAGATGGTCTAGCGGTGGCCGAGCAGTACTTC
CASSVDGLAVAEQYF
>.|TRBJ1-5|.|TRBV27
TGTGCCAGCAGTGTCCAACGGGTACACGGCAATCAGCCCCAGCATTTT
CASSVQRVHGNQPQHF
>.|TRBJ1-3|.|TRBV15
TGTGCCACCAGCAGCCCGGGACACCGAACCTCTGGAAACACCATATATTTT
CATSSPGHRTSGNTIYF
>.|TRBJ2-5|.|TRBV24-1
TGTGCCACCGGGGGAGGTGGGCAAGAGACCCAGTACTTC
CATGGGGQETQYF
>.|TRBJ1-1|TRBD1|TRBV19
TGTGCCAGTAGTATAGGGACCGGACAGGGAAACACTGAAGCTTTCTTT
CASSIGTGQGNTEAFF
>.|TRBJ2-1|.|TRBV28
TGTGCCAGCAGTATCGATGAGCAGTTCTTC
CASSIDEQFF
>few|TRBJ2-2|.|TRBV5-1
TGCGCCAGCAGCTTGCGAGGGCAGACCCCCGGGGAGCTGTTTTTT
CASSLRGQTPGELFF